One sample yielded the 18 T cell receptor beta chains listed below, sequenced in a study of glioma-infiltrating T cells. TCR alpha and beta CDR3 regions were amplified from RNA using iRepertoire nested multiplex PCR. Each CDR3 protein gets one entry after TCRdb re-called the multiplex PCR reads with MiXCR. The table shows about 140,000 distinct CDR3 sequences, with roughly two fifths occurring only once. The source material was glioma tissue, nonneoplastic brain tissue, or PBMCs (not recorded which). These receptor sequences come from a human donor with low-grade glioma or glioblastoma, undergoing nonglioma brain surgery, or in good health (not recorded which).

V and J are TRBV27 and TRBJ1-5; D gene ambiguous. The CDR3 contains 15 residues. Germline-derived CDR1 and CDR2 are MNHEY and SMNVEV (reference sequence). V shed 2 bases and J shed 1 base, with 9 bases lying between them. The CDR3 protein is CASSLIGRSNQPQHF. CDR3 bases: TGTGCCAGCAGTTTAATCGGGAGGAGCAATCAGCCCCAGCATTTT.

This clonotype was seen a few times. The chain combines TRBV7-6 with TRBJ2-7, with a weak D call TRBD2 (7 bases). Germline-derived CDR1 and CDR2 are SGHVS and FNYEAQ. The V and J ends lost 5 bases and 3 bases respectively, with 17 bases between them. The CDR3 loop spans 15 amino acids. CDR3 coding DNA: TGTGCCAGCAGCCCGCAAGGGGGGGGTTTCTACGAGCAGTACTTC. Its protein is CASSPQGGGFYEQYF. Full variable domain (rest looked up from reference TRBV7-6 and TRBJ2-7): GAGVSQSPRYKVTKRGQDVALRCDPISGHVSLYWYRQALGQGPEFLTYFNYEAQQDKSGLPNDRFSAERPEGSISTLTIQRTEQRDSAMYRCASSPQGGGFYEQYFGPGTRLTVT.

The J gene is TRBJ2-3, the V gene TRBV4-2; D is ambiguous. Germline values: CDR1 LGHNA, CDR2 YNFKEQ. The CDR3 extends over 14 amino acids. V lost 1 base to trimming and J lost 5 bases, with 10 bases between them. CDR3 bases: TGTGCCAGCAGCCAAGTAGGGAATCAAGATACGCAGTATTTT. Translated: CASSQVGNQDTQYF.

This chain joins TRBV20-1 and TRBJ2-1, with TRBD2 matching over 10 bases. The junction had 11 bases not matched to a gene; V was cut back by 6 bases and J by 9 bases. Per germline, CDR1 DFQATT and CDR2 SNEGSKA (reference sequence). This CDR3 is built from 14 residues. The CDR3 region is CSAQGLAGVTEQFF. Here the CDR3 DNA reads TGCAGTGCCCAGGGCCTAGCGGGAGTTACTGAGCAGTTCTTC.

This clonotype was recorded once. The junction shows a germline mismatch at one end, possibly a read error. The CDR3 here is CAISESGGYTF. Here the CDR3 DNA reads TGTGCCATCAGTGAGTCGGGTGGCTACACCTTC. The chain recombines TRBV6-1 with TRBJ1-2; no clear D gene. This CDR3 spans 11 amino acids. In germline, CDR1 is MNHNS, CDR2 SASEGT.

This clonotype was observed a handful of times. The chain employs TRBV20-1 and TRBJ2-7; TRBD1 might be the D (5 bases). V lost 5 bases to trimming and J lost 6 bases, with 17 bases between them. Germline CDR1 DFQATT, CDR2 SNEGSKA (reference sequence). CDR3 length: 13 amino acids. The CDR3 DNA follows: TGCAGTGCTCGACCCAACAGCGACAGCGAGCAGTACTTC. This encodes CSARPNSDSEQYF.

This sequence joins TRBV20-1 and TRBJ1-1; the match to TRBD1 covers 7 bases. CDR1 and CDR2 from the germline V gene are DFQATT and SNEGSKA (reference sequence). The CDR3 is 19 residues long. In DNA form, the CDR3 reads TGCAGCGTTGGGACGATGACAGGGAAGTCTAGAAGAGGGGGCACTGAAGCTTTCTTT. Encoded protein: CSVGTMTGKSRRGGTEAFF.

This clonotype occurred a few times. V is TRBV27 and J is TRBJ2-3; tentative D call: TRBD2 (5 bases). Trimming took 5 bases from V and 7 from J, leaving 19 bases between them. The CDR3 loop spans 15 amino acids. Per germline, CDR1 MNHEY and CDR2 SMNVEV (reference sequence). DNA of the CDR3: TGTGCCAGCAGTCCAGCCTCGGACTTAACCAATACGCAGTATTTT. This gives the protein CASSPASDLTNTQYF.

The genes are TRBV6-2 or TRBV6-3 and TRBJ2-7, with a possible D match to TRBD2 (5 bases). The ends were cut back, 8 bases at V and 4 bases at J, with 18 bases in the middle. CDR1 and CDR2 from the germline V gene are MNHEY and SVGEGT. This CDR3 has 14 amino acids. For the CDR3, the DNA is TGTGCCAGCTCTACGGGCTACCGGAGGTACGAGCAGTACTTC. Its protein is CASSTGYRRYEQYF.

This clonotype was recorded a few times. V is TRBV10-3 and J is TRBJ2-7, with 7 nucleotides matching TRBD1. V lost 6 bases and J lost 0; bases outside the gene matches: 2. This CDR3 region has 13 residues. Germline V lookup: CDR1 ENHRY, CDR2 SYGVKD. The CDR3 DNA reads TGTGCCATCAGACAGGGGCACTCCTACGAGCAGTACTTC. Translated, it gives CAIRQGHSYEQYF.

The J gene is TRBJ2-3, the V gene TRBV10-2; D gene unclear. The CDR3 is 15 amino acids. V was clipped by 6 bases and J by 2 bases, with 15 bases between them. Germline CDR1 reads WSHSY; CDR2 reads SAAADI. CDR3 amino acids: CASSTHPTPTDTQYF. The DNA for the CDR3 is TGCGCCAGCAGCACCCACCCGACCCCCACAGATACGCAGTATTTT.

V is TRBV18 and J is TRBJ2-7; D possibly corresponds to TRBD1 (6 bases). Trimming removed 4 bases at V and 1 base at J, with 11 bases between. Germline CDR1 KGHSH, CDR2 LQKENI. The CDR3 spans 14 residues. The CDR3 bases are TGTGCCAGCTCACGTGACAGGAATTCCTACGAGCAGTACTTC. Its protein product is CASSRDRNSYEQYF.

This chain joins TRBV20-1 and TRBJ1-6; no clear D gene. The CDR3 loop spans 13 amino acids. Germline V lookup: CDR1 DFQATT, CDR2 SNEGSKA (reference sequence). V was clipped by 0 bases and J by 8 bases, with 8 bases between them. In DNA, the CDR3 is TGCAGTGCTAGAGAGCCGGGAGATTCACCCCTCCACTTT. Protein sequence: CSAREPGDSPLHF.

The V and J genes are TRBV10-2 and TRBJ2-7; 11 nucleotides line up with TRBD2. Per the germline V gene, CDR1 is WSHSY and CDR2 is SAAADI. Trimming removed 7 bases from V and 0 bases from J; junction bases left unmatched: 5. This CDR3 contains 15 residues. The CDR3 is CASTPGLAVSYEQYF. CDR3 sequence (DNA): TGCGCCAGCACCCCGGGACTAGCGGTCTCCTACGAGCAGTACTTC.

The gene calls are TRBV20-1 and TRBJ2-3; the D is unclear. Germline CDR1 reads DFQATT; CDR2 reads SNEGSKA (reference sequence). The germline V and J ends were trimmed by 0 bases and 6 bases, with 19 bases remaining between them. This CDR3 contains 16 residues. CDR3 in amino acids: CSARDPGALIWDTQYF. The CDR3 region has the DNA TGCAGTGCTAGAGATCCGGGCGCTCTGATTTGGGATACGCAGTATTTT.

Many counts were recorded for this clonotype. This chain connects TRBV4-3 to TRBJ2-1, with D perhaps matching TRBD2 (6 bases). There are 15 residues in the CDR3. The V and J ends lost 4 bases and 1 base respectively, with 11 bases between them. Germline V gene sequence: CDR1 LGHNA, CDR2 YSLEER. CDR3 DNA: TGCGCCAGCAGCCGCGGGACTGAATCCTACAATGAGCAGTTCTTC. Its protein is CASSRGTESYNEQFF.

V gene TRBV6-1 combines with J gene TRBJ1-2, with 9 bases matching TRBD1. The J segment lost 5 bases and the V segment lost 3 bases, leaving 7 bases of the junction unmatched. This CDR3 spans 15 amino acids. Per germline, CDR1 MNHNS and CDR2 SASEGT. The CDR3 loop reads CASSDQDRGGYGYTF. As DNA, the CDR3 is TGTGCCAGCAGTGACCAGGACAGGGGCGGATATGGCTACACCTTC.

This clonotype was seen a handful of times. CDR3 sequence reads: CASSLLGTGSYEQYF. As DNA, the CDR3 is TGTGCCAGCAGTTTATTGGGGACAGGATCCTACGAGCAGTACTTC. V is TRBV27 and J is TRBJ2-7, with 8 bases aligning to TRBD1. J gave up 1 base and V 1 base, and 3 bases lay outside the gene matches. Germline-derived CDR1 and CDR2 are MNHEY and SMNVEV (reference sequence). The CDR3 has 15 residues.